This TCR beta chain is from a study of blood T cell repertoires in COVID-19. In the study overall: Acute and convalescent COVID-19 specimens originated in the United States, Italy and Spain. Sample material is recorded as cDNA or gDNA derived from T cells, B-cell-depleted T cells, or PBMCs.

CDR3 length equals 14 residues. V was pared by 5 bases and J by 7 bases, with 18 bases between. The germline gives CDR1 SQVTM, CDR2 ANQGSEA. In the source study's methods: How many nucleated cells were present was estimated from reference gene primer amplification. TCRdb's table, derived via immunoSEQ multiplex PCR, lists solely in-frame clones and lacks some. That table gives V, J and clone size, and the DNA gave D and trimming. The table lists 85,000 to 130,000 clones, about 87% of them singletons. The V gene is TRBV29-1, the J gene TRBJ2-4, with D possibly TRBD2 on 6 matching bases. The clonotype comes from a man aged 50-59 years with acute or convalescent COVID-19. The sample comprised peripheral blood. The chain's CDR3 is CSVSRRDAGNIQYF. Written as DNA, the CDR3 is TGCAGCGTTTCTCGGCGGGACGCTGGCAACATTCAGTACTTC.